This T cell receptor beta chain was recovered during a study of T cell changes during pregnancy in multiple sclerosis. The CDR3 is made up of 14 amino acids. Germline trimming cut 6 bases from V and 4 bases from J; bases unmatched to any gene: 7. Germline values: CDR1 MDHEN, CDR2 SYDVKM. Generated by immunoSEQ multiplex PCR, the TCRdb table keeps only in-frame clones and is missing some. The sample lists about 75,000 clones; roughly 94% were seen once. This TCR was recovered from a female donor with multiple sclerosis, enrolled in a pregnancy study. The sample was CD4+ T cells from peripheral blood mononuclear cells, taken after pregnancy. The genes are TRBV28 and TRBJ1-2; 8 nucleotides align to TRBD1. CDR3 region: CASRPTGDLYGYTF. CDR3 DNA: TGTGCCAGCAGACCGACAGGGGACCTCTATGGCTACACCTTC.